This section outlines one T cell receptor (beta chain) sequence together with its context. This specimen belongs to a study of blood T cell repertoires in COVID-19. As for the study in general: Nucleic acid was either cDNA or gDNA, and it came from T cells, B-cell-depleted T cells, or PBMCs.

CDR1 is SNHLY, CDR2 FYNNEI, per germline. Trimming cost V 6 bases and J 8 bases; bases outside gene matches: 6. The CDR3 has 14 amino acids. Authors' processing steps: The authors estimated nucleated cell counts from reference gene primer amplification. Produced via immunoSEQ multiplex PCR; TCRdb's table is partial and in-frame only. The DNA was the basis for D and trimming; V, J and clone size are from that table. This table has 75,000 to 95,000 clones, roughly 72% appearing once. V gene TRBV2 combines with J gene TRBJ1-6; 8 bases map to TRBD1. Source material: peripheral blood. This TCR was recovered from a woman in her sixties in a cohort sampled during active or convalescent COVID-19. This CDR3 is CASRRGQADSPLHF. The DNA for the CDR3 is TGTGCCAGCAGAAGGGGACAGGCCGATTCACCCCTCCACTTT. The entire variable domain, with the rest obtained from reference TRBV2 and TRBJ1-6, is as follows: EPEVTQTPSHQVTQMGQEVILRCVPISNHLYFYWYRQILGQKVEFLVSFYNNEISEKSEIFDDQFSVERPDGSNFTLKIRSTKLEDSAMYFCASRRGQADSPLHFGNGTRLTVT.